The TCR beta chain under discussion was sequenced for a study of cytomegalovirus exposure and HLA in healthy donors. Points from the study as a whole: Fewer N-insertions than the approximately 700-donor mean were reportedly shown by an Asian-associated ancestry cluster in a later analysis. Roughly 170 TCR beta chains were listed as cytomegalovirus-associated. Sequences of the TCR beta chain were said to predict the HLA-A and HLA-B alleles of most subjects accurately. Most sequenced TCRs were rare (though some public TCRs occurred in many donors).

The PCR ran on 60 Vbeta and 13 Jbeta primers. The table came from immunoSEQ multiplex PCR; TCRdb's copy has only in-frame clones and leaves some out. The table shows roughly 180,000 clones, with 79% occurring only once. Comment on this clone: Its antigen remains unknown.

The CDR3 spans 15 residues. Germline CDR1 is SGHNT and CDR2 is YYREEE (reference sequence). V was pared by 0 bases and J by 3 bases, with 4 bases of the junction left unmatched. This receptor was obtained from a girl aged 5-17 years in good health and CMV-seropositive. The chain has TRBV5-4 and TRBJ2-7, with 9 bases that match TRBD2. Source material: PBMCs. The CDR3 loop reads CASSLGGGAFYEQYF. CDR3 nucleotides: TGTGCCAGCAGCTTGGGCGGGGGGGCCTTCTACGAGCAGTACTTC.